The clone carrying this TCR beta chain was observed a handful of times. This specimen belongs to a study of T-cell memory formation after mild COVID-19. TCRdb re-called the 5' RACE reads with MiXCR, one entry per CDR3 protein. The sample has some 340,000 distinct CDR3 sequences, over 10% seen once. Sequenced: PBMCs or a T cell subset sorted from them (not recorded which). The TCR sequence derives from a man aged 18 to 30 who had mild COVID-19 (a few samples of this study predate the infection). Cell type and time point are not known.

The CDR3 loop reads CASSPDLGQDREQYF. The CDR3 bases are TGTGCCAGCAGCCCGGATCTTGGACAGGACAGGGAGCAGTACTTC. V and J are TRBV3-1 and TRBJ2-7, with TRBD1 matching over 7 bases. With 4 bases clipped from V and 7 bases from J, the junction kept 13 bases outside the gene matches. The length of the CDR3 is 15 residues. Germline CDR1 LGHDT, CDR2 YNNKEL (reference sequence).